The present T cell receptor beta chain was sequenced within a study of T cell responses to AZD1222 COVID-19 vaccine. The CDR3 loop spans 14 amino acids. The germline CDR1 and CDR2 sequences are KGHSH and LQKENI. V was trimmed by 2 bases and J by 5 bases, leaving 9 bases between them. Regarding the study as a whole: Across spike, vaccine-associated CD4 TCRs were found, dominant at 160-218 and 743-854. Baseline serostatus was positive in only a handful of AZD1222 recipients.

TCRdb keeps only in-frame clones here, not all; method: immunoSEQ multiplex PCR. Seen here are 100,000 to 150,000 clones, around 86% observed once, and the top ten hold 3%. This clone came up a few times. Its antigen is undetermined. Second doses were pooled across both intervals (about 4 or about 12 weeks). V usage is TRBV18 and J usage is TRBJ2-2; D unclear. This material consisted of peripheral blood, taken 28 days after the second AZD1222 dose. The TCR originated in an adult who received the AZD1222 COVID-19 vaccine. For the CDR3, the DNA is TGTGCCAGCTCACCAGGGCTTATGACCGGGGAGCTGTTTTTT. It translates to CASSPGLMTGELFF.